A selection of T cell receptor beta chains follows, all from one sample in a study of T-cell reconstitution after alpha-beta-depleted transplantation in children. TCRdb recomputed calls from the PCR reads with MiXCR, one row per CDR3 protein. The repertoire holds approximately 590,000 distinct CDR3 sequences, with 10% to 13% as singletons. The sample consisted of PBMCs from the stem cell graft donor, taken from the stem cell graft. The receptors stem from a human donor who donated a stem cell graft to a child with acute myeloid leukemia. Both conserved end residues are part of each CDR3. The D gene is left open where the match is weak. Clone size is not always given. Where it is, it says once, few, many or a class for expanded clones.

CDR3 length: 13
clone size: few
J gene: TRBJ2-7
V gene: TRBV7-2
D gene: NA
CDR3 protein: CASSLAPVAEQYF
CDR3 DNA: TGTGCCAGCAGCTTAGCCCCGGTGGCCGAGCAGTACTTC

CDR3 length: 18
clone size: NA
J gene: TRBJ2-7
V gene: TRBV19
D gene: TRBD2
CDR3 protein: CASSFAAGGPLVGYEQYF
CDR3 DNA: TGTGCCAGTAGTTTCGCAGCGGGAGGGCCTCTCGTGGGCTACGAGCAGTACTTC

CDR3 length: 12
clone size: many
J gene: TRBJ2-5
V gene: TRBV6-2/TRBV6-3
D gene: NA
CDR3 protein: CASSYLSGTQYF
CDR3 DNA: TGTGCCAGCAGTTACCTCTCAGGGACCCAGTACTTC

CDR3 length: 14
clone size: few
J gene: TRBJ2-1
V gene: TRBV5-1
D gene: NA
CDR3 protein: CASSLGRMGGEQFF
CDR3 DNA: TGCGCCAGCAGCTTGGGACGGATGGGTGGTGAGCAGTTCTTC

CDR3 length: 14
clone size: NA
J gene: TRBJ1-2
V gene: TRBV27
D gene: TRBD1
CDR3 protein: CASRPGTGDYGYTF
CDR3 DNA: TGTGCCAGCAGACCCGGGACAGGGGACTATGGCTACACCTTC

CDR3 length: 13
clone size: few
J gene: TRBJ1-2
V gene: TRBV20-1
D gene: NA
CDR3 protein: CSASPAPGYGYTF
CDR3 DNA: TGCAGTGCTAGTCCAGCCCCGGGCTATGGCTACACCTTC

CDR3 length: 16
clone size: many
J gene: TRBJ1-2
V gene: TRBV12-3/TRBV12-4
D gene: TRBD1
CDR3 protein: CASSGSGTGSNYGYTF
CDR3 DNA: TGTGCCAGCAGTGGGTCCGGGACAGGGTCCAACTATGGCTACACCTTC

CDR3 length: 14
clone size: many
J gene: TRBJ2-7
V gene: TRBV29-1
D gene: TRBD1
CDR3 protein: CSVEGEGTVYEQYF
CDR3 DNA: TGCAGCGTTGAGGGTGAGGGGACAGTCTACGAGCAGTACTTC

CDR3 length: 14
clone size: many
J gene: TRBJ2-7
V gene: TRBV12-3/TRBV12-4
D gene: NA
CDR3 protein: CASSLSGPTYEQYF
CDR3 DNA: TGTGCCAGCAGTTTATCAGGGCCGACCTACGAGCAGTACTTC

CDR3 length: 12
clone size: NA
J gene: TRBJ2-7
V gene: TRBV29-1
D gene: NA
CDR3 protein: CSVAESPYEQYF
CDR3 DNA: TGCAGCGTTGCAGAGAGCCCCTACGAGCAGTACTTC

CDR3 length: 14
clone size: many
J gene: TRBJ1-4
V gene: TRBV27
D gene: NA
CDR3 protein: CASSGGASNEKLFF
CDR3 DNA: TGTGCCAGCAGCGGAGGAGCATCTAATGAAAAACTGTTTTTT

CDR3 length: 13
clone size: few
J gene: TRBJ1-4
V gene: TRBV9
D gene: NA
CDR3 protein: CASSVGDREKLFF
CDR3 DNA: TGTGCCAGCAGCGTAGGAGACAGGGAAAAACTGTTTTTT

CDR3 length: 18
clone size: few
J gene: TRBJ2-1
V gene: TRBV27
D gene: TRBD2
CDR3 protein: CASSFSHGLAGVYNEQFF
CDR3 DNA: TGTGCCAGCAGTTTTTCTCACGGACTAGCGGGAGTCTACAATGAGCAGTTCTTC

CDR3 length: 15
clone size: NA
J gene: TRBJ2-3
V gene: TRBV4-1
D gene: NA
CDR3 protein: CASSQVLSSQDTQYF
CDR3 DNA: TGCGCCAGCAGCCAAGTTCTGTCTAGCCAGGATACGCAGTATTTT

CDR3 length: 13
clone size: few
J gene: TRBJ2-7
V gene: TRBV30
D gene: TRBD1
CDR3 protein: CAWTELTGGEQYF
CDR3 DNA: TGTGCCTGGACCGAGTTGACAGGGGGCGAGCAGTACTTC

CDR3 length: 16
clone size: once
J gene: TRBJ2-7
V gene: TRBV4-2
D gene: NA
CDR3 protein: CASSQRTGNEYYEQYF
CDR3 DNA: TGTGCCAGCAGCCAGAGGACGGGTAACGAATATTACGAGCAGTACTTC

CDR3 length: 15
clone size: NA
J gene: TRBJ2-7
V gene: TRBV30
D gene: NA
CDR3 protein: CAWSVPGVVSYEQYF
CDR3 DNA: TGTGCCTGGAGTGTACCCGGGGTCGTATCCTACGAGCAGTACTTC

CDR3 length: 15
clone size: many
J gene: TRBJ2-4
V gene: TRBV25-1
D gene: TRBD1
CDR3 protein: CASSESTGGKNIQYF
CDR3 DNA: TGTGCCAGCAGTGAATCCACAGGGGGGAAAAACATTCAGTACTTC

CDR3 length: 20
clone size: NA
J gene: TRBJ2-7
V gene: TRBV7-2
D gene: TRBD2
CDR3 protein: CASSLVASGVAGGPRGEQYF
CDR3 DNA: TGTGCCAGCAGCTTAGTCGCGAGTGGGGTAGCGGGAGGGCCGAGGGGCGAGCAGTACTTC

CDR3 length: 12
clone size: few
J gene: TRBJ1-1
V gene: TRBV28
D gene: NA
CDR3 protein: CASSLSFAEAFF
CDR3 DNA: TGTGCCAGCAGTTTATCCTTCGCGGAAGCTTTCTTT

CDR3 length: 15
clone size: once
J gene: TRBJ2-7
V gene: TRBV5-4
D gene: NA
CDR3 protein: CASSDDVLVPYEQYF
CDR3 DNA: TGTGCCAGCAGCGATGACGTACTAGTTCCCTACGAGCAGTACTTC

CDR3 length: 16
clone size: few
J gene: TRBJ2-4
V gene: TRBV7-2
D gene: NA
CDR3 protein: CASSSGRGLAKNIQYF
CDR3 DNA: TGTGCCAGCAGCTCCGGACGGGGCCTAGCCAAAAACATTCAGTACTTC

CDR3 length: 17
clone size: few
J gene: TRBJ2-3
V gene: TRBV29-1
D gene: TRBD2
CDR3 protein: CSAQRRGSGASTDTQYF
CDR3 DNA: TGCAGCGCCCAACGTCGGGGTAGCGGGGCTAGCACAGATACGCAGTATTTT

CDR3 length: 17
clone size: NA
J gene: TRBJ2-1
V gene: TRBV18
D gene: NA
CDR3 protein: CASSPPNQRSSYNEQFF
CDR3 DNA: TGTGCCAGCTCACCACCGAATCAGCGAAGCTCCTACAATGAGCAGTTCTTC

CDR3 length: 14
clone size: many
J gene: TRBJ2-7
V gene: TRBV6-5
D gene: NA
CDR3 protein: CASSVFLTSYEQYF
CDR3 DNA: TGTGCCAGCAGCGTATTCTTGACGTCCTACGAGCAGTACTTC

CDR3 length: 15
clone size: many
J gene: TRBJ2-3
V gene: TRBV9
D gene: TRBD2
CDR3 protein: CASRPGLALPDTQYF
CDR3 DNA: TGTGCCAGCAGACCGGGACTAGCGCTTCCAGATACGCAGTATTTT

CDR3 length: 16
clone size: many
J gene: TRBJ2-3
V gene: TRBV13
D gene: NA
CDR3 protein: CASSFGGGEDTDTQYF
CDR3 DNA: TGTGCCAGCAGCTTCGGCGGCGGCGAGGACACAGATACGCAGTATTTT

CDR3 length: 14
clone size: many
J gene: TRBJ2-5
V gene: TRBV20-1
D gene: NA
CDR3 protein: CSARGLSSQETQYF
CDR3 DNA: TGCAGTGCTAGAGGGTTGTCAAGCCAAGAGACCCAGTACTTC

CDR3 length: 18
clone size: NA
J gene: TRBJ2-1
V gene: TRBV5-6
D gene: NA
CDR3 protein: CASSLYGGVGRLYNEQFF
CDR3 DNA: TGTGCCAGCAGCTTGTATGGGGGAGTAGGGCGACTCTACAATGAGCAGTTCTTC

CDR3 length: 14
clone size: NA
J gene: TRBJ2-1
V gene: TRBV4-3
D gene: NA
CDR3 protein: CASSQALISGEQFF
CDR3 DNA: TGCGCCAGCAGCCAAGCCCTAATTTCGGGCGAGCAGTTCTTC

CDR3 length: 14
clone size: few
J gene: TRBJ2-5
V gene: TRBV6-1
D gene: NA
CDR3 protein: CASSFPGRAETQYF
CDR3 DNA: TGTGCCAGCAGCTTCCCGGGGCGTGCGGAGACCCAGTACTTC

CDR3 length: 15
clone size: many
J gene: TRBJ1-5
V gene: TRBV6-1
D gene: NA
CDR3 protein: CASGGSLMGNQPQHF
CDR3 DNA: TGTGCCAGTGGTGGGTCCCTAATGGGCAATCAGCCCCAGCATTTT

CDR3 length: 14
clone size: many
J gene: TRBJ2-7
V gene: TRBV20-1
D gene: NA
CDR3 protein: CSASLIRGVHEQYF
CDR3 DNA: TGCAGTGCTAGTCTTATCAGGGGAGTCCACGAGCAGTACTTC

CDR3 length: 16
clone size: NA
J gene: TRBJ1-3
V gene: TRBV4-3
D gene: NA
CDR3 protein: CASSQDRASRGNTIYF
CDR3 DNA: TGCGCCAGCAGCCAAGATAGGGCTAGTCGAGGAAACACCATATATTTT

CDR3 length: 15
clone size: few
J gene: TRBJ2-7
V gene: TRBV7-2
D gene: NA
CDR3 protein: CASSLGGLPTYEQYF
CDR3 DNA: TGTGCCAGCAGCTTAGGTGGACTACCCACCTACGAGCAGTACTTC

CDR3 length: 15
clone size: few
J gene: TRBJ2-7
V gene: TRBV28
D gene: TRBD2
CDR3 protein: CASSSFGRSGNEQYF
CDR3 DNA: TGTGCCAGCAGTTCCTTCGGGAGGTCGGGTAACGAGCAGTACTTC

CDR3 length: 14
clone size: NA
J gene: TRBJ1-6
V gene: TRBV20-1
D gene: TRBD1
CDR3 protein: CSAPDRPYNSPLHF
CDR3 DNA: TGCAGTGCTCCGGACAGGCCATATAATTCACCCCTCCACTTT